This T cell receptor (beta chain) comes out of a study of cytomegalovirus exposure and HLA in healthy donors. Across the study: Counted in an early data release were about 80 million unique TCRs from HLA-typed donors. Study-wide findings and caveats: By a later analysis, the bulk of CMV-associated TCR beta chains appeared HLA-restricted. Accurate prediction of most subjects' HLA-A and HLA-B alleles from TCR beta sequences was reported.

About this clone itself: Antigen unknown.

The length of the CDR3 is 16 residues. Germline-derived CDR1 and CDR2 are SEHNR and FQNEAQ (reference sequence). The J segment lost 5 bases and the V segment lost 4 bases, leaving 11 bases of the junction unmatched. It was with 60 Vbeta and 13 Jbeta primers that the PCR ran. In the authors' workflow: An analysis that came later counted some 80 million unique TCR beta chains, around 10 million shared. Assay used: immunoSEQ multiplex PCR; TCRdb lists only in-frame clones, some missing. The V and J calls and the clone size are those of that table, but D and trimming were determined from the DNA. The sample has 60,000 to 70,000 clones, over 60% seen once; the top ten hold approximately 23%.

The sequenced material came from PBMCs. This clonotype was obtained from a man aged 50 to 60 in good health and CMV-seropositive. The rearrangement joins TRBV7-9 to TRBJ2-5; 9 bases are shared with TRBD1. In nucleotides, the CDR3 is TGTGCCAGCAGCTCGGGGACAGGGCACGTTGTGGAGACCCAGTACTTC. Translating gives CASSSGTGHVVETQYF.